What follows describes a single TCR beta chain. Its matching antigen is unknown. Template switching added a universal primer binding site, and final cDNA carried unique molecular identifiers. One entry per CDR3 protein, called by TCRdb with MiXCR from the 5' RACE reads. Of 200,000 to 250,000 distinct CDR3 sequences in the sample, 5.5% to 7% were seen once. These data come from a study of identical twins. Study observations and caveats: Out-of-frame beta chain sequences displayed weaker excess sharing between twins.

These same data were also listed under a study on yellow fever vaccine responses in identical twins.

The receptor comes from a young woman in good health. The sample was memory (CD45RO+) T cells sorted from blood.

CDR3 DNA: TGTGCCAGCAGTCCCCTACCAAGGGGGACTGAAGCTTTCTTT. Translating it yields CASSPLPRGTEAFF. The chain has TRBV28 and TRBJ1-1, with D possibly being TRBD1 (6 bases). The V gene's germline CDR1 is MDHEN and CDR2 SYDVKM. The V gene lost 5 bases and the J gene lost 5 bases, with 15 bases spanning the gap. This CDR3 region has 14 residues.